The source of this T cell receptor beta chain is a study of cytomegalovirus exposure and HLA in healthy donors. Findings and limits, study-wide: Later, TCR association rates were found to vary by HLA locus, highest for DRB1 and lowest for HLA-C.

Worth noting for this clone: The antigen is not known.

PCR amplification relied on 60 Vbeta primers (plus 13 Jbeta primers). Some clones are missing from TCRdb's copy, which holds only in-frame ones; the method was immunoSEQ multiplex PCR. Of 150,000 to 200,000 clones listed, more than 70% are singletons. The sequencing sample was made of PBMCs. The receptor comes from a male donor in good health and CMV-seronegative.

The CDR3 region has the DNA TGTGCCAGCAGCTTAGCTTACAGTAACTCTGGGGCCAACGTCCTGACTTTC. It specifies CASSLAYSNSGANVLTF. The chain links TRBV7-2 to TRBJ2-6; D gene unclear. V lost 0 bases and J lost 0, with 9 bases in between. The germline CDR1 and CDR2 sequences are SGHTA and FQGNSA. The CDR3 totals 17 residues.